A single sample gave rise to the 2 T cell receptor beta chains below, sequenced in a study of blood T cell repertoires in COVID-19. Using immunoSEQ multiplex PCR, the repertoire was profiled, and TCRdb retains in-frame clones only, with some absent. The sample lists around 270,000 clones; 80% to 90% were seen once. Specimen: peripheral blood. Receptor source: a man aged 25 to 40 with acute or convalescent COVID-19.

This chain links TRBV18 with TRBJ1-3; D remains ambiguous. The germline V gene has CDR1 KGHSH and CDR2 LQKENI. The CDR3 covers 15 residues. Trimming took 3 bases from V and 3 from J, leaving 12 bases between them. DNA of the CDR3: TGTGCCAGCTCACCGCCCCCCGGGGATGGAAACACCATATATTTT. Protein product: CASSPPPGDGNTIYF. The full variable domain, completed using reference TRBV18 and TRBJ1-3, is NAGVMQNPRHLVRRRGQEARLRCSPMKGHSHVYWYRQLPEEGLKFMVYLQKENIIDESGMPKERFSAEFPKEGPSILRIQQVVRGDSAAYFCASSPPPGDGNTIYFGEGSWLTVV.

The genes are TRBV15 and TRBJ2-1, with 9 nucleotides matching TRBD2. The germline gives CDR1 LNHNV, CDR2 YYDKDF (reference sequence). V trimming: 3 bases; J trimming: 5 bases; junction bases outside the gene matches: 11. CDR3 length: 17 amino acids. The CDR3 sequence: CATSRRGFSGSHNEQFF. CDR3 sequence (DNA): TGTGCCACCAGCAGGAGGGGATTTAGCGGGAGCCACAATGAGCAGTTCTTC.